This T cell receptor beta chain appears in the sequencing data of a study of T cells after yellow fever vaccination. Trimming at V came to 5 bases and at J to 4 bases, leaving 3 bases not matched to a gene. Germline V gene sequence: CDR1 SGHTA, CDR2 FQGNSA. There are 14 residues in the CDR3. From the 5' RACE reads, TCRdb called clonotypes with MiXCR, one entry per CDR3 protein. The sample lists about 360,000 distinct CDR3 sequences, roughly 6.1% occurring once. The sequencing used PBMCs, collected 5 days after the yellow fever booster vaccination. The TCR originated in a man in his thirties or forties who received the YFV17D yellow fever vaccine. J is TRBJ1-4 and V is TRBV7-2; 8 bases are shared with TRBD1. The CDR3 reads CASSAGQVNEKLFF. CDR3 DNA sequence: TGTGCCAGCAGCGCGGGACAGGTTAATGAAAAACTGTTTTTT.